The TCR beta chain described here comes from a study of T cell repertoires in cytomegalovirus infection. Background on the study: Well-studied HLA-B-restricted CMV epitopes were used in the study alongside recently identified HLA-C-restricted ones. Public TCR beta signatures marked donors with CMV infection and the matching HLA. Findings of the study overall: Carriers of CMV plus the relevant HLA were identified by cumulative public TCR beta family frequency. HLA-C-restricted TCR beta clonotypes specific for CMV led the ex vivo response.

For this clonotype: Its specificity is not known.

TCRdb re-called the reads through MiXCR, storing one row per CDR3 protein. The data contain about 480,000 distinct CDR3 sequences, about 33% of them singletons. Germline CDR1 reads LNHDA; CDR2 reads SQIVND (reference sequence). The CDR3 length is 16 residues. With V trimmed by 2 bases and J by 7 bases, 13 bases remained unmatched. The sequence came from a human donor in good health (CMV status not recorded). Some clones in this sample may be carry-over from other donors' samples. Sequenced here: cultured PBMCs, sampled from culture after CMV antigen stimulation. This chain connects TRBV19 to TRBJ1-2; 7 positions match TRBD1. The CDR3 loop reads CASSIPLQGRHLGYTF. In nucleotides, the CDR3 is TGTGCCAGTAGTATACCCCTACAGGGGAGGCACCTTGGCTACACCTTC. Full variable domain (missing parts from reference TRBV19 and TRBJ1-2): DGGITQSPKYLFRKEGQNVTLSCEQNLNHDAMYWYRQDPGQGLRLIYYSQIVNDFQKGDIAEGYSVSREKKESFPLTVTSAQKNPTAFYLCASSIPLQGRHLGYTFGSGTRLTVV.